This entry lists 29 T cell receptor beta chains sequenced from one sample in a study of PD-1 and CTLA-4 blockade in melanoma. The assay was immunoSEQ multiplex PCR, and TCRdb's table has in-frame clones only and misses some. The table lists fewer than 35,000 clones, less than 90% of them singletons. Source: CD8+ T cells from peripheral blood, taken from a patient given anti-PD-1 treatment. The receptors here all came from a human donor with melanoma.

Notes on this clone: Distinct nucleotide sequences in the sample also encode this CDR3. V gene TRBV9 combines with J gene TRBJ2-7, with D possibly called TRBD1 or TRBD2 (6 bases each). The CDR3 runs to 14 residues. From germline, CDR1 is SGDLS and CDR2 YYNGEE. Trimming pared 2 bases from V and 2 bases from J, leaving 11 bases between. CDR3 residues: CASSVGGGTYEQYF. DNA of the CDR3: TGTGCCAGCAGCGTGGGGGGCGGCACCTACGAGCAGTACTTC.

The V gene is TRBV21-1, the J gene TRBJ2-3; whether TRBD1, the table's D call, matches the DNA was not checked. TRBV21-1 is assigned pseudogene status. This CDR3 is built from 15 residues. The DNA of the CDR3 is TGTGCCAGCAGCAGGACAGGGGGTAGGACAGATACGCAGTATTTT. Translated: CASSRTGGRTDTQYF.

Concerning this clone itself: Other DNA sequences in this specimen translate into the identical CDR3. V gene TRBV2 combines with J gene TRBJ2-7; D gene unclear. The CDR3 covers 11 residues. Trimming took 1 base from V and 4 from J, leaving 2 bases between them. Germline assignment: CDR1 SNHLY and CDR2 FYNNEI. The CDR3 coding sequence is TGTGCCAGCAGTGAAGATTACGAGCAGTACTTC. This codes for CASSEDYEQYF.

J is TRBJ1-2 and V is TRBV9, with no clear D. This CDR3 comprises 16 residues. Germline CDR1 is SGDLS and CDR2 is YYNGEE. Trimming took 0 bases from V and 4 from J, leaving 16 bases between them. The CDR3 DNA reads as TGTGCCAGCAGCGTAGGAGGTACGAGCTCTATCTATGGCTACACCTTC. Amino acid sequence: CASSVGGTSSIYGYTF.

The chain employs TRBV5-1 and TRBJ1-3; no definite D call. CDR3 length: 16 residues. Per the germline V gene, CDR1 is SGHRS and CDR2 is YFSETQ. V lost 0 bases and J lost 0, with 10 bases in between. In DNA form, the CDR3 reads TGCGCCAGCAGCTTGGTCAGAGGGAGCTCTGGAAACACCATATATTTT. This encodes CASSLVRGSSGNTIYF. Based on the CDR3 plus reference TRBV5-1 and TRBJ1-3, the full variable domain is KAGVTQTPRYLIKTRGQQVTLSCSPISGHRSVSWYQQTPGQGLQFLFEYFSETQRNKGNFPGRFSGRQFSNSRSEMNVSTLELGDSALYLCASSLVRGSSGNTIYFGEGSWLTVV.

V gene TRBV24-1 combines with J gene TRBJ1-2; the D is unclear. Germline CDR1 and CDR2: KGHDR and SFDVKD. The CDR3 extends over 14 amino acids. Trimming shortened V by 0 bases and J by 7 bases, and 11 bases separated the two germline ends. CDR3 DNA: TGTGCCACCAGTGATTTGTCCCTGGATGCTGGCTACACCTTC. Its translation is CATSDLSLDAGYTF.

This clone appeared a few times. V gene TRBV2 combines with J gene TRBJ1-6; D gene unclear. The germline V and J ends were trimmed by 4 bases and 9 bases, with 13 bases remaining between them. Per germline, CDR1 SNHLY and CDR2 FYNNEI. The CDR3 is made up of 14 amino acids. CDR3 in amino acids: CASSAGEGGSPLHF. As DNA, the CDR3 is TGTGCCAGCAGTGCTGGGGAGGGTGGTTCACCCCTCCACTTT. The whole variable domain, filled in from reference TRBV2 and TRBJ1-6, reads EPEVTQTPSHQVTQMGQEVILRCVPISNHLYFYWYRQILGQKVEFLVSFYNNEISEKSEIFDDQFSVERPDGSNFTLKIRSTKLEDSAMYFCASSAGEGGSPLHFGNGTRLTVT.

This clone was observed once. CDR3 residues: CASSLINFYGYTF. The CDR3 DNA follows: TGTGCCAGCAGCTTGATAAACTTTTATGGCTACACCTTC. The chain combines TRBV5-5 with TRBJ1-2; D remains unclear. V was shortened by 1 base and J by 5 bases, with 9 bases between the two germline ends. The germline V gene encodes CDR1 SGHKS and CDR2 YYEKEE (reference sequence). The CDR3 sequence is 13 residues long.

This chain connects TRBV27 to TRBJ1-2; TRBD1 matches 9 bases. Germline V CDR1 and CDR2: MNHEY, SMNVEV (reference sequence). The CDR3 runs to 13 residues. Losses at the gene ends were 6 bases for V and 10 bases for J; bases not matched to a gene: 9. The CDR3 region is CASSLGQGKDYTF. As DNA, the CDR3 is TGTGCCAGCAGCTTGGGACAGGGTAAAGACTACACCTTC.

Only one count was recorded for this clone. CDR3 sequence (DNA): TGCGCCAGCAGCCAAGATGGGGCGGGTACTGAAGCTTTCTTT. Protein sequence: CASSQDGAGTEAFF. The gene calls are TRBV4-3 and TRBJ1-1; D perhaps matches TRBD1 (5 bases). This CDR3 region has 14 residues. V lost 0 bases and J lost 5, with 10 bases in between. Looked up from germline, CDR1 is LGHNA and CDR2 is YSLEER.

The chain recombines TRBV28 with TRBJ1-2; 8 positions agree with TRBD1. V dropped 6 bases and J dropped 3; count of bases not matched to a gene: 3. This CDR3 has 13 residues. Germline values: CDR1 MDHEN, CDR2 SYDVKM. CDR3 protein: CASSLTGDYGYTF. The CDR3 DNA is TGTGCCAGCAGCTTGACAGGGGACTATGGCTACACCTTC.

The chain recombines TRBV29-1 with TRBJ2-1; tentative D call: TRBD2 (6 bases). This CDR3 has 16 amino acids. V gave up 7 bases and J gave up 5 bases, with 24 bases separating them. Germline V gene data show CDR1 as SQVTM and CDR2 as ANQGSEA. CDR3 region: CSAAGTSRLTNNEQFF. In DNA form, the CDR3 reads TGCAGCGCTGCGGGGACCAGCCGCCTTACGAACAATGAGCAGTTCTTC.

V usage is TRBV4-2 and J usage is TRBJ1-1; possible D gene TRBD1, 6 bases. The CDR3 has 15 residues. Germline lookup yields CDR1 LGHNA and CDR2 YNFKEQ. Trimming stripped 3 bases from V and 1 base from J, with 12 bases between. DNA for the CDR3: TGTGCCAGCAGCCAGAAACAGGGTCCGAACACTGAAGCTTTCTTT. Protein product: CASSQKQGPNTEAFF.

The gene calls are TRBV7-9 and TRBJ2-5; D perhaps matches TRBD2 (6 bases). V shed 4 bases and J shed 5 bases, with 11 bases lying between them. From germline, CDR1 is SEHNR and CDR2 FQNEAQ (reference sequence). The CDR3 contains 13 residues. This chain's CDR3 is CASSSRLGETQYF. Written as DNA, the CDR3 is TGTGCCAGCAGCTCCCGACTAGGGGAGACCCAGTACTTC.

The J gene is TRBJ1-1, the V gene TRBV19, with D unclear. Trimming took 3 bases from V and 1 from J, leaving 6 bases between them. CDR1 is LNHDA and CDR2 is SQIVND in the germline V gene (reference sequence). The CDR3 loop spans 13 amino acids. CDR3 protein: CASSMARNTEAFF. In DNA, the CDR3 is TGTGCCAGTAGTATGGCCAGGAACACTGAAGCTTTCTTT.

This clone was seen only once. The CDR3 loop reads CATKSGEDEQFF. DNA for the CDR3: TGTGCCACCAAATCCGGGGAGGATGAGCAGTTCTTC. The genes are TRBV24-1 and TRBJ2-1; D might be TRBD2 (6 bases). There are 12 residues in the CDR3. The V gene lost 8 bases and the J gene lost 8 bases, with 12 bases spanning the gap. Looked up from germline, CDR1 is KGHDR and CDR2 is SFDVKD.

The CDR3 DNA is TGCAGTGCTCCACTAGGTAATGAGCAGTTCTTC. Translation gives CSAPLGNEQFF. V gene TRBV20-1 combines with J gene TRBJ2-1, with TRBD2 as a possible D gene (5 bases). Trimming shortened V by 5 bases and J by 7 bases, and 9 bases separated the two germline ends. Germline V gene data show CDR1 as DFQATT and CDR2 as SNEGSKA (reference sequence). This CDR3 has 11 residues.

The genes are TRBV28 and TRBJ1-1, with 7 bases matching TRBD1. From germline, CDR1 is MDHEN and CDR2 SYDVKM. V lost 1 base to trimming and J lost 1 base; unmatched junction nucleotides: 3. The CDR3 totals 15 residues. The CDR3 protein is CASSLSQGGNTEAFF. In DNA, the CDR3 is TGTGCCAGCAGTTTATCCCAGGGGGGGAACACTGAAGCTTTCTTT.

The CDR3 DNA is TGTGCCAGCAGTTCCCCGGGACTGGGCAATCAGCCCCAGCATTTT. It specifies CASSSPGLGNQPQHF. The chain has TRBV28 and TRBJ1-5; perhaps TRBD1 as D (5 bases). There are 15 residues in the CDR3. Germline V gene lookup returns CDR1 MDHEN and CDR2 SYDVKM. The ends were cut back, 4 bases at V and 2 bases at J, with 12 bases in the middle.

The chain links TRBV3-1 (or the pseudogene TRBV3-2) to TRBJ2-3; TRBD2 matches at 7 bases. V shed 4 bases and J 2 bases; nucleotides not matched to a gene: 9. CDR1 and CDR2 (germline): LGHDT, YNNKEL (reference sequence). This CDR3 has 16 amino acids. In DNA form, the CDR3 reads TGTGCCAGCAGCCCCCCAGCGGGGATCTACACAGATACGCAGTATTTT. Its translation is CASSPPAGIYTDTQYF.

The J gene is TRBJ2-7, the V gene TRBV5-1; D may correspond to TRBD1 or TRBD2 (5 bases each). The CDR3 covers 13 residues. From germline, CDR1 is SGHRS and CDR2 YFSETQ. Trimming took 7 bases from V and 4 from J, leaving 15 bases between them. CDR3 sequence (DNA): TGCGCCAGCCACCGGGACCCCTCTTACGAGCAGTACTTC. Its protein is CASHRDPSYEQYF.

The V and J genes are TRBV7-9 and TRBJ1-4; the D gene is possibly TRBD1 (5 bases). CDR1 and CDR2 (germline): SEHNR, FQNEAQ (reference sequence). The CDR3 consists of 13 residues. The germline V and J ends were trimmed by 10 bases and 5 bases, with 14 bases remaining between them. Here the CDR3 DNA reads TGTGCCATCTCACAGGCTGTGAATGAAAAACTGTTTTTT. Encoded protein: CAISQAVNEKLFF.

The chain links TRBV28 to TRBJ1-2, with 7 bases aligning to TRBD1. Germline V gene sequence: CDR1 MDHEN, CDR2 SYDVKM. CDR3 length: 16 amino acids. V dropped 6 bases and J dropped 1; count of bases not matched to a gene: 11. The CDR3 bases are TGTGCCAGCAGAAACGACAGGGAGGTTTTTAACTATGGCTACACCTTC. Translated: CASRNDREVFNYGYTF.

The V and J genes are TRBV2 and TRBJ1-3; 7 bases agree with TRBD1. This CDR3 is built from 16 residues. The V gene end was trimmed by 4 bases and the J gene end by 0 bases; junction bases not matched to a gene: 6. Germline lookup yields CDR1 SNHLY and CDR2 FYNNEI. Here the CDR3 reads CASSGDRVVSGNTIYF. For the CDR3, the DNA is TGTGCCAGCAGTGGGGACAGAGTGGTCTCTGGAAACACCATATATTTT.

The chain uses TRBV27 and TRBJ1-1, with 9 bases aligning to TRBD1. Germline V CDR1 and CDR2: MNHEY, SMNVEV (reference sequence). V lost 4 bases, J lost 5 bases, and 14 bases stayed unmatched. The CDR3 is made up of 17 amino acids. CDR3 sequence reads: CASSSSSTGGSLTEAFF. CDR3 DNA sequence: TGTGCCAGCAGTTCGTCCTCTACAGGGGGCTCTTTGACTGAAGCTTTCTTT.

This chain joins TRBV4-1 and TRBJ1-3; D uncertain. V lost 4 bases and J lost 2, with 12 bases in between. CDR1 and CDR2 from the germline V gene are MGHRA and YSYEKL. This CDR3 region has 15 residues. The CDR3, as DNA: TGCGCCAGCAGCCGGAATCAAGGTCCTGGAAACACCATATATTTT. It encodes CASSRNQGPGNTIYF.

The V gene is TRBV10-3, the J gene TRBJ1-2, with D perhaps TRBD1 (5 bases). V lost 4 bases to trimming and J lost 8 bases, with 17 bases between them. Germline V gene sequence: CDR1 ENHRY, CDR2 SYGVKD. The CDR3 runs to 14 residues. CDR3 in DNA: TGTGCCATCAGTGGGGCAGGGCGCCAAGGAGGCTACACCTTC. Its translation: CAISGAGRQGGYTF.

The chain combines TRBV28 with TRBJ2-5; D is perhaps TRBD2 (7 bases). With 7 bases removed from V and 8 bases from J, the gap between germline ends came to 23 bases. The CDR3 runs to 15 residues. The germline CDR1 and CDR2 sequences are MDHEN and SYDVKM. CDR3 sequence reads: CASTLVGGGEDTQYF. The CDR3 region has the DNA TGTGCCAGCACCCTAGTGGGAGGGGGGGAGGATACCCAGTACTTC.

The chain couples TRBV6-6 to TRBJ1-1; D not resolved. In germline, CDR1 is MNHNY, CDR2 SVGAGI (reference sequence). Trimming stripped 7 bases from V and 1 base from J, with 10 bases between. CDR3 size: 13 residues. The CDR3 DNA reads as TGTGCCAGCATTTGGACGGAGAACACTGAAGCTTTCTTT. This encodes CASIWTENTEAFF.